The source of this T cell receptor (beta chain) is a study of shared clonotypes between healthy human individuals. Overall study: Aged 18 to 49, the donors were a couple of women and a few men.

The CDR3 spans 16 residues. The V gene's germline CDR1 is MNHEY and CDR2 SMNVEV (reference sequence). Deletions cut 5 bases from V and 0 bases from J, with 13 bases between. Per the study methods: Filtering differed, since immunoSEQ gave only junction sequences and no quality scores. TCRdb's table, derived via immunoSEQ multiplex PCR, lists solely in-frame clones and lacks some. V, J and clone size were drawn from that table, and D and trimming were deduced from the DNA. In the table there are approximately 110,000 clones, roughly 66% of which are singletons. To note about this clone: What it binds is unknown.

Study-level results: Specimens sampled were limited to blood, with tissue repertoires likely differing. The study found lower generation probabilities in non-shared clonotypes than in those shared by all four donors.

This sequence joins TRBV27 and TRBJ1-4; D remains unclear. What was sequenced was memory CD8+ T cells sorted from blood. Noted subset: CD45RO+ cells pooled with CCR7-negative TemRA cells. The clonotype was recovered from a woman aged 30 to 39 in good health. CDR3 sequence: CASSPRAGTTNEKLFF. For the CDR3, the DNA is TGTGCCAGCAGTCCCCGCGCGGGAACAACTAATGAAAAACTGTTTTTT.